This T cell receptor (beta chain) was sequenced during a study of shared clonotypes between healthy human individuals. In its sample, this clone was seen once. The protocol was immunoSEQ multiplex PCR, while the TCRdb copy is restricted to in-frame clones and leaves out a portion. The repertoire has 450,000 to 500,000 clones, approximately 80% of them found once; the top ten carry around 13%. The CDR3 runs 22 residues. Germline CDR1 is SNHLY and CDR2 is FYNNEI. V shed 3 bases, J shed 0 bases, and the junction held 25 bases outside the gene matches. Adults of Caucasian background living in Nashville, Tennessee made up all donors. Tens of millions of PBMCs supplied genomic DNA for unsorted samples.

V is TRBV2 and J is TRBJ2-7; 8 bases fit TRBD1. The sequence was collected from a woman in her thirties or forties in good health. Some clones in this sample may be carry-over from other donors' samples. The sample consisted of PBMCs. The CDR3, as DNA: TGTGCCAGCAGTGAGGATTATCCGGGACAGGCCTTCCTAGCTGTGAGCTCCTACGAGCAGTACTTC. Translated: CASSEDYPGQAFLAVSSYEQYF.